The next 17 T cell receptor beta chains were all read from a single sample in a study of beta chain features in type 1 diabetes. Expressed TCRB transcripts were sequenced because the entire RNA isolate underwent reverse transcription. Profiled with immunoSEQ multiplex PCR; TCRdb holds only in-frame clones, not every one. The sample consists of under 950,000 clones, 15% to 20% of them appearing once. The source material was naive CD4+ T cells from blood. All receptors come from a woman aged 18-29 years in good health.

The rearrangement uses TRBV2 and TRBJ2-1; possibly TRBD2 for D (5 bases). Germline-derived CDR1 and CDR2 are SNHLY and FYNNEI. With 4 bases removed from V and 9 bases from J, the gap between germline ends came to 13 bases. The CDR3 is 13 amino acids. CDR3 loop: CASSAAGESEQFF. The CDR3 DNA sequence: TGTGCCAGCAGTGCCGCTGGGGAGAGTGAGCAGTTCTTC.

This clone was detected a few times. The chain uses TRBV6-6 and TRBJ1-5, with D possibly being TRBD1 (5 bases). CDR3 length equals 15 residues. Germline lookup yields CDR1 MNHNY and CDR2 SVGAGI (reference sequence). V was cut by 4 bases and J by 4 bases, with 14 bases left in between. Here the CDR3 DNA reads TGTGCCAGCAGTTCCCCGGGGGTGGGAAATCAGCCCCAGCATTTT. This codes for CASSSPGVGNQPQHF.

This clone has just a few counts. The CDR3 DNA reads as TGTGCCAGCAGCTTGCAGGGCGGCGCTAACTATGGCTACACCTTC. It translates to CASSLQGGANYGYTF. The V call is TRBV7-9, the J call TRBJ1-2; weak D call: TRBD1 (5 bases). The germline V gene has CDR1 SEHNR and CDR2 FQNEAQ (reference sequence). Trimming took off 3 bases at V and 0 bases at J, with 11 bases between the two ends. This CDR3 has 15 amino acids.

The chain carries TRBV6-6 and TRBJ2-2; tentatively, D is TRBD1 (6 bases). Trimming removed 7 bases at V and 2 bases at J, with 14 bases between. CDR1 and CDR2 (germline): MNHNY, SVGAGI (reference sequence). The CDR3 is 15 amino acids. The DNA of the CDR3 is TGTGCCAGCACCCGTTCAGGGGCCAACACCGGGGAGCTGTTTTTT. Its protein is CASTRSGANTGELFF.

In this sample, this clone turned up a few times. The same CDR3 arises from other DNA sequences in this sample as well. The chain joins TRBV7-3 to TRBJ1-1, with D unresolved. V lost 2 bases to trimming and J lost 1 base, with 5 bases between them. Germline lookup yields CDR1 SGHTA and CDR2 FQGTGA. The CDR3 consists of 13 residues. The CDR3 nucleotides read TGTGCCAGCAGCTTATCGCAGAACACTGAAGCTTTCTTT. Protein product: CASSLSQNTEAFF. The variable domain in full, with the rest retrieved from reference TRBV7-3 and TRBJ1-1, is GAGVSQTPSNKVTEKGKYVELRCDPISGHTALYWYRQSLGQGPEFLIYFQGTGAADDSGLPNDRFFAVRPEGSVSTLKIQRTERGDSAVYLCASSLSQNTEAFFGQGTRLTVV.

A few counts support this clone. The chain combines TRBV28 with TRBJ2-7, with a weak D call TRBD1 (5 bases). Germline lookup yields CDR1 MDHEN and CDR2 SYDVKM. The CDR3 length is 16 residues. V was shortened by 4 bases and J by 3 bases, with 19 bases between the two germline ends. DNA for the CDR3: TGTGCCAGCAGTTCCCGCGAAAGGGGTTGGGGCTACGAGCAGTACTTC. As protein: CASSSRERGWGYEQYF.

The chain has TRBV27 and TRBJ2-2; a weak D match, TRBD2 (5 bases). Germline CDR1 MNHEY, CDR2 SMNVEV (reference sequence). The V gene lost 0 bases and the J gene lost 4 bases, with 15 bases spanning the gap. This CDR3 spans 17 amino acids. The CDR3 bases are TGTGCCAGCAGTTTATCCCCTCGTGAGGGCGCCACCGGGGAGCTGTTTTTT. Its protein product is CASSLSPREGATGELFF.

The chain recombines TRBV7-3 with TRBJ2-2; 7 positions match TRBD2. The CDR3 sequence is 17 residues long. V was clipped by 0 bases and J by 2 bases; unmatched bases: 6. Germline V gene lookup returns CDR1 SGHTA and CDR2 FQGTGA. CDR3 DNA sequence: TGTGCCAGCAGCTTAACGTTGCTAGCGGCAAACACCGGGGAGCTGTTTTTT. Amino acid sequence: CASSLTLLAANTGELFF.

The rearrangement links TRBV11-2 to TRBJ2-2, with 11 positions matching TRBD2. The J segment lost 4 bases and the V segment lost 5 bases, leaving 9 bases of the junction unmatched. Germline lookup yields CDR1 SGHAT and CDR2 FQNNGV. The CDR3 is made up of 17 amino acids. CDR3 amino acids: CASSQRRLAGSTGELFF. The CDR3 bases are TGTGCCAGCAGCCAGAGACGACTAGCGGGAAGCACCGGGGAGCTGTTTTTT.

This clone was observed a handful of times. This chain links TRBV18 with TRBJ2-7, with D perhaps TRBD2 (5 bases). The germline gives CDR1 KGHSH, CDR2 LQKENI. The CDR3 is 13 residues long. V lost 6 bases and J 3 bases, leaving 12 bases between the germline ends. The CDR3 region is CASSDSEFYEQYF. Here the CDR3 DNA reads TGTGCCAGCTCGGACTCCGAGTTCTACGAGCAGTACTTC.

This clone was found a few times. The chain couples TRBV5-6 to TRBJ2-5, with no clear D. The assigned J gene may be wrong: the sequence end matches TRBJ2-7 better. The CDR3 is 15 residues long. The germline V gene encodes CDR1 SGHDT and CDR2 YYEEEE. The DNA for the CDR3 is TGTGCCAGCAGCCTATGGGGTCCAGGAGCCTACGAGCAGTACTTC. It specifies CASSLWGPGAYEQYF.

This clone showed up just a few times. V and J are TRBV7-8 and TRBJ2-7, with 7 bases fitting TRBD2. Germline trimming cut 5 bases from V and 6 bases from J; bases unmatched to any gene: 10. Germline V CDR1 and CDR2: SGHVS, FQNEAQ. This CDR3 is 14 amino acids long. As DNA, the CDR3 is TGTGCCAGCAGCCTCCGACTAGCCGCCGGCGAGCAGTACTTC. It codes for CASSLRLAAGEQYF. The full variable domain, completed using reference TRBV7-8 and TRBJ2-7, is GAGVSQSPRYKVAKRGQDVALRCDPISGHVSLFWYQQALGQGPEFLTYFQNEAQLDKSGLPSDRFFAERPEGSVSTLKIQRTQQEDSAVYLCASSLRLAAGEQYFGPGTRLTVT.

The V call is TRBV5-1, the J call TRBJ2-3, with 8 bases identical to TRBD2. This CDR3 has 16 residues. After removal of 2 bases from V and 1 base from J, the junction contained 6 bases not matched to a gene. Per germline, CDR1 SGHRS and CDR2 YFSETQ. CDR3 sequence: CASSFRASGRTDTQYF. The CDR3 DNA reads TGCGCCAGCAGCTTCAGGGCTAGCGGGCGCACAGATACGCAGTATTTT.

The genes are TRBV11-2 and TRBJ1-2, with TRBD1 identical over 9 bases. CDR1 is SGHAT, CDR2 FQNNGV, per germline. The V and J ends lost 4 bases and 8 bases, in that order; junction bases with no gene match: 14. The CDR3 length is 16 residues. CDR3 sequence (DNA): TGTGCCAGCAGCTCCCCCCGGGGACAGGGAAGTAGGGGCTACACCTTC. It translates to CASSSPRGQGSRGYTF.

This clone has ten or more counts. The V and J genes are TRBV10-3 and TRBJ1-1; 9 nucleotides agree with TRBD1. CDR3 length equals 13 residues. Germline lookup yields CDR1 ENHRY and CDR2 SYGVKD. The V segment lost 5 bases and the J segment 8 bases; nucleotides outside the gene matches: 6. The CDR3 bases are TGTGCCATCAGTTCCCGGGACAGGGAAGAAGCTTTCTTT. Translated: CAISSRDREEAFF.

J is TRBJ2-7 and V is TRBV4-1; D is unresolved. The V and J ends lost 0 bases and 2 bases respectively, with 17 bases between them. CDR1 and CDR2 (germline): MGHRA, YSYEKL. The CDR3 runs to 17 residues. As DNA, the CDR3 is TGCGCCAGCAGCCAAGAACGGAACTCCCCCTTGACCTACGAGCAGTACTTC. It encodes CASSQERNSPLTYEQYF.

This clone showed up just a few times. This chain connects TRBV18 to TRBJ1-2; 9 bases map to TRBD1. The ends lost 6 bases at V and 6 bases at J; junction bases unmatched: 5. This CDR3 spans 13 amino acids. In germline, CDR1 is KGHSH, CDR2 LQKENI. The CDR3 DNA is TGTGCCAGCTCGAAGGGACAGGGTGATGGCTACACCTTC. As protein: CASSKGQGDGYTF.